This T cell receptor beta chain appears in the sequencing data of a study of blood T cell repertoires in COVID-19. Whole-study context: Samples of COVID-19 (acute and convalescent) were obtained from the United States, Italy and Spain.

Trimming removed 3 bases from V and 0 bases from J, with 9 bases in between. Germline V gene data show CDR1 as LGHDT and CDR2 as YNNKEL (reference sequence). The CDR3 length is 14 residues. Only in-frame clones appear in the TCRdb table, and some are missing; sequencing was by immunoSEQ multiplex PCR. The sample gives 160,000 or so clones, about four fifths of which show up once; roughly 9.6% is in the top ten. This sequence was found in a man aged 55 to 70 with active or convalescent COVID-19. This chain joins TRBV3-1 (or the pseudogene TRBV3-2) and TRBJ2-7; no firm D call. Source material: peripheral blood. For the CDR3, the DNA is TGTGCCAGCAGCCACATAGATCACTCCTACGAGCAGTACTTC. It encodes CASSHIDHSYEQYF.